The source of this T cell receptor beta chain is a study of cytomegalovirus exposure and HLA in healthy donors. Study information: When about 400 donors were genotyped, about 81% of them were found to fall in the Caucasian-associated ancestry cluster.

The germline gives CDR1 SGDLS, CDR2 YYNGEE. This CDR3 comprises 14 residues. V lost 4 bases to trimming and J lost 1 base, with 8 bases between them. PCR amplification relied on 60 Vbeta primers (plus 13 Jbeta primers). TCRdb's copy holds only in-frame clones and misses some; the assay was immunoSEQ multiplex PCR. The sample yields 150,000 or so clones, around 74% seen once. The chain combines TRBV9 with TRBJ2-2, with D perhaps TRBD1 (6 bases). The receptor was derived from a man younger than 35 in good health and CMV-seropositive. Sequenced sample: PBMCs. CDR3 bases: TGTGCCAGCAGCCCGACAGGGAACACCGGGGAGCTGTTTTTT. Protein product: CASSPTGNTGELFF.